Included here is one T cell receptor (beta chain) sequence, with context. What it binds is not known. This CDR3 spans 15 amino acids. Deletions cut 0 bases from V and 2 bases from J, with 8 bases between. CDR1 is MNHEY, CDR2 SVGAGI, per germline. This sample is drawn from a study of Ad26.COV2.S vaccination and SARS-CoV-2 variants. Study conclusions and caveats: Substantial post-vaccination breadth of spike-specific CD8+ and CD4+ T cell responses was reported.

The treatment was: about 20 received Ad26.COV2.S at low or high dose, single or two shots; 5 received placebo; per-sample allocation not given. Day 63 following the first vaccine or placebo injection was when the samples were taken. Expressing Wuhan-strain SARS-CoV-2 spike, an Ad26 vector served as the vaccine. The repertoire was sequenced with immunoSEQ multiplex PCR; TCRdb's copy has only in-frame clones and lacks some. The table has around 450,000 clones, roughly 88% seen once. The clonotype comes from a person between 18 and 65 years old who received the Ad26.COV2.S COVID-19 vaccine or a placebo. The material was peripheral blood, obtained in a trial of Ad26.COV2.S vaccine versus placebo. The chain uses TRBV6-5 and TRBJ1-5; D uncertain. DNA of the CDR3: TGTGCCAGCAGTTACTCGCGCTATGGCAATCAGCCCCAGCATTTT. Amino acid sequence: CASSYSRYGNQPQHF.